This TCR beta chain comes out of a study of spatial heterogeneity in lung cancer. Study in general: Just over 70 TRACERx patients with early, untreated non-small cell lung cancer donated samples. PBMC samples from follow-up, when available, were sequenced at a median of approximately two years post-resection.

This clonotype has just a few counts. What it recognizes is unknown. Study outcomes and limitations: Ubiquitous expanded tumor TCRs showed up in blood more at resection than follow-up.

TCRdb ran MiXCR on the 5' RACE reads and lists one entry per CDR3 protein. In the table there are 85,000 to 100,000 distinct CDR3 sequences, approximately 19% of which are singletons. Germline lookup yields CDR1 SGHKS and CDR2 YYEKEE (reference sequence). The CDR3 extends over 14 amino acids. Trimming pared 0 bases from V and 2 bases from J, leaving 7 bases between. Time point of the sample: blood at routine non-recurrence follow-up after resection. No cell sorting; template was whole RNA from tumor, lung tissue or PBMC. Sequences were derived from PBMCs, sampled at follow-up. This chain connects TRBV5-5 to TRBJ2-3; tentative D call: TRBD2 (6 bases). The TCR comes from a male donor with early-stage non-small cell lung cancer. The CDR3 region has the DNA TGTGCCAGCAGCTTGGGGAGGGCCACAGATACGCAGTATTTT. Translating gives CASSLGRATDTQYF. The complete variable domain, with remaining parts taken from reference TRBV5-5 and TRBJ2-3, reads DAGVTQSPTHLIKTRGQQVTLRCSPISGHKSVSWYQQVLGQGPQFIFQYYEKEERGRGNFPDRFSARQFPNYSSELNVNALLLGDSALYLCASSLGRATDTQYFGPGTRLTVL.